This T cell receptor beta chain was identified during a study of human T cells and chemical hapten exposure. Looking at the study overall: The study patch tested 0.01% DPC on the upper back and read results at 6 days. The study enrolled mostly female patients with alopecia areata, totalis or universalis. Notes on the study in general: The study found expanded TCRs formed significantly more large CDR3 similarity clusters than controls.

Regarding time point: patch test 1, 2 weeks after DPC sensitization. Described treatment: therapeutic diphenylcyclopropenone sensitization with weekly scalp DPC. Points on this clonotype: Its cognate antigen is unknown.

Looked up from germline, CDR1 is DFQATT and CDR2 is SNEGSKA (reference sequence). The CDR3 extends over 12 amino acids. Trimming removed 5 bases from V and 8 bases from J, with 13 bases in between. Original methodology: The median was 95,638 TCRs per sample, ranging roughly 20,000 to 690,600. TCRdb re-analysed the RACE reads in MiXCR, keeping a single row per CDR3 protein. The V and J calls were determined by TCRdb, not by the authors. The data show 90,000 or so distinct CDR3 sequences, with more than 9% seen just once and less than 2.5% held by the top ten. The rearrangement uses TRBV20-1 and TRBJ2-1; unclear D gene. The specimen was whole blood, collected in connection with sensitization to the hapten diphenylcyclopropenone (DPC). This sequence was found in a man aged 35 to 55 with alopecia areata. Some clones in this sample may be carry-over from other donors' samples. The CDR3: CSAGRRADEQFF. Here the CDR3 DNA reads TGCAGTGCTGGGCGCCGGGCGGATGAGCAGTTCTTC.